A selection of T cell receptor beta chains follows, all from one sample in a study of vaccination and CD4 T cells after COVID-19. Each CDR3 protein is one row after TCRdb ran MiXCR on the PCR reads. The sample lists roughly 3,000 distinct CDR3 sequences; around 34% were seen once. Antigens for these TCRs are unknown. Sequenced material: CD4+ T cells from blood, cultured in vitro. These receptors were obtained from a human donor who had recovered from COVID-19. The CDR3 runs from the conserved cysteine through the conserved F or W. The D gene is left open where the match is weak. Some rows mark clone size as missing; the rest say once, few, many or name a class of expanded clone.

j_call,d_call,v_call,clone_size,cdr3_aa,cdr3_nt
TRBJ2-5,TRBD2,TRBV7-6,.,CASSGSGAAQYF,TGTGCCAGCAGTGGTAGCGGGGCTGCCCAGTACTTC
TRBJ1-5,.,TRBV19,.,CASRGPRGNQPQHF,TGTGCCAGTAGGGGTCCAAGAGGGAATCAGCCCCAGCATTTT
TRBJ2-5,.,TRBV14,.,CASSQGGRAPRQETQYF,TGTGCCAGCAGCCAAGGAGGGCGAGCACCTCGTCAAGAGACCCAGTACTTC
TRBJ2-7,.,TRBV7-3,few,CASSSANVLHEQYF,TGTGCCAGCAGCTCGGCGAACGTCCTCCACGAGCAGTACTTC
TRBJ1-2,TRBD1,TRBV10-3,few,CATTRGSSQYGPNYGYTF,TGTGCCACCACCAGGGGGTCCTCTCAGTACGGTCCTAACTATGGCTACACCTTC
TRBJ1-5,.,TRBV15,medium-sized,CATSRKGNQPQHF,TGTGCCACCAGCAGGAAAGGCAATCAGCCCCAGCATTTT
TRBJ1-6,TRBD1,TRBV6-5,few,CASSYGIGTAQSSYNSPLHF,TGTGCCAGCAGTTACGGAATAGGGACAGCTCAAAGCTCCTATAATTCACCCCTCCACTTT
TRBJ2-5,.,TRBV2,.,CASSEETQYF,TGTGCCAGCAGTGAAGAGACCCAGTACTTC
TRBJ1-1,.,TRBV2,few,CASSAGQGNTEAFF,TGTGCCAGCAGTGCTGGACAAGGGAACACTGAAGCTTTCTTT
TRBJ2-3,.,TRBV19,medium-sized,CASSIDLGYTDTQYF,TGTGCCAGTAGTATAGACCTGGGGTACACAGATACGCAGTATTTT
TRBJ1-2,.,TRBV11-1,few,CASSLGAQGGYGYTF,TGTGCCAGCAGCTTAGGGGCCCAGGGCGGCTATGGCTACACCTTC
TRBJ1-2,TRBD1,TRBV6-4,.,CASSRPGQGNSYGYTF,TGCGCCAGCAGCCGACCGGGACAGGGGAACTCCTATGGCTACACCTTC